The entry below describes one T cell receptor beta chain. The target antigen is unknown. The data derive from a study of T cell repertoires in cytomegalovirus infection. On the study more broadly: A matching HLA type, together with CMV infection, was signaled by public TCR beta signatures. Findings of the study overall: Public TCR beta family frequency separated CMV-and-HLA carriers, including in an independent cohort.

CDR3 size: 12 residues. The V and J ends lost 3 bases and 6 bases respectively, with 6 bases between them. Germline V lookup: CDR1 SEHNR, CDR2 FQNEAQ (reference sequence). TCRdb reprocessed the reads with MiXCR, giving one entry per CDR3 protein. Counted here are over 250,000 distinct CDR3 sequences, around 20% occurring once; the ten biggest clones make up approximately 19%. Sequencing was performed on cultured PBMCs, taken from culture after CMV antigen stimulation. The clonotype originates from a human donor in good health (CMV status not recorded). Some clones in this sample may be carry-over from other donors' samples. This chain uses TRBV7-9 with TRBJ2-1; D is unclear. The CDR3 nucleotides read TGTGCCAGCAGCTTGGACGGCAATGAGCAGTTCTTC. Translated: CASSLDGNEQFF.